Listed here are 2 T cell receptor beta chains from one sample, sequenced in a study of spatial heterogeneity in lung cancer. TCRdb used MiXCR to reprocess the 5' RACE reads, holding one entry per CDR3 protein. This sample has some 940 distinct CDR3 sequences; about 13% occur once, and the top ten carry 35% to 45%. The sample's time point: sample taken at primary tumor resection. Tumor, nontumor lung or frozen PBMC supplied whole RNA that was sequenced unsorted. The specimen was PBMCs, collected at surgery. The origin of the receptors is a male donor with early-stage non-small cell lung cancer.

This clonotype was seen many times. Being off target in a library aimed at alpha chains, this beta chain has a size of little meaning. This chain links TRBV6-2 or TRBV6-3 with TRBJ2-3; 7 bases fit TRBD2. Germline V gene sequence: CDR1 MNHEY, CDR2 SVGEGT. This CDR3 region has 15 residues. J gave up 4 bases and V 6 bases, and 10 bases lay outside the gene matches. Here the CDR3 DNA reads TGTGCCAGCAGCAGACGACTAGCTGCTCCAGATACGCAGTATTTT. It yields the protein CASSRRLAAPDTQYF.

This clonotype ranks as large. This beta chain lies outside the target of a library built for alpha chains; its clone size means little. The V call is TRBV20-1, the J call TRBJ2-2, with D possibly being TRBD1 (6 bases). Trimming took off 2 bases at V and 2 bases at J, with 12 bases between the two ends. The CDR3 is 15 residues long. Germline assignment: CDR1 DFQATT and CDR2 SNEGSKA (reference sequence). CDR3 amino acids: CSARLRGTNTGELFF. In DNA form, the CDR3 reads TGCAGTGCTAGATTGAGGGGGACCAACACCGGGGAGCTGTTTTTT.